The entry below describes one TCR beta chain. Its antigen is still unknown. The sample comes from a study of T-cell memory formation after mild COVID-19. Study as a whole: For the most part, TCR clusters were specific to one donor. General study results and limits: CD4+ contracting clones were found mainly in CM and EM, and CD8+ ones in EMRA. Pre-infection memory carried some responding clones, suggesting that cross-reactive memory joined.

Constant-segment-primed 5'RACE gave TCR alpha and TCR beta cDNA libraries with sample barcodes and UMIs. Each CDR3 protein is one row after TCRdb ran MiXCR on the 5' RACE reads. The sample records under 300,000 distinct CDR3 sequences, roughly 8% being singletons. The V end was cut by 5 bases, the J end by 7 bases, with 18 bases between. This CDR3 region has 15 residues. The chain recombines TRBV12-3 or TRBV12-4 with TRBJ1-5; no clear D gene. The sample was PBMCs or a T cell subset sorted from them (not recorded which). This TCR came from a man aged 18 to 29 who had mild COVID-19 (a few samples of this study predate the infection). Cell type and time point are not known. CDR3 bases: TGTGCCAGCAGTCTAAACCCGGATGTGTCGCAGCCCCAGCATTTT. Translated: CASSLNPDVSQPQHF.